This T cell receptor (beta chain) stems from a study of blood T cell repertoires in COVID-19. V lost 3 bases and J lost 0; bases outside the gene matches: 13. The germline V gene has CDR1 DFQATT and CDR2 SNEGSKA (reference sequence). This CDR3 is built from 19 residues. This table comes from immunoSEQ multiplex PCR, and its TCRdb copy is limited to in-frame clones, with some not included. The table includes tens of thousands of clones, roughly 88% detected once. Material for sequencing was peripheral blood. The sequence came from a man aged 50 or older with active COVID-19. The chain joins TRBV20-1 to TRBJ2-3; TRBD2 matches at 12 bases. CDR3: CSASKPIAGTSGSTDTQYF. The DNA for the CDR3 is TGCAGTGCTAGTAAACCGATTGCCGGGACTAGCGGGAGCACAGATACGCAGTATTTT.